Below, one T cell receptor (beta chain) is given with its context. The antigen is undetermined. The data originate from a study of cytomegalovirus exposure and HLA in healthy donors. Study information: In a previous analysis, 95 million to 130 million unique TCR beta sequences were found from 150 million to 200 million T cells. The study, taken as a whole, reports: Some V segments (TRBV6-2 and TRBV6-3 among them) were excluded as indistinguishable. In presence/absence analyses, roughly uniform sequencing depth across donors was assumed. As immune exposure information, only CMV serostatus was available.

The primer mix had 60 Vbeta and 13 Jbeta primers. Sequencing was performed with immunoSEQ multiplex PCR; in TCRdb, only in-frame clones are kept and a portion is missing. The table lists tens of thousands of clones, approximately 81% of them singletons. The CDR3 runs 16 residues. V lost 5 bases and J 1 base, leaving 15 bases between the germline ends. Germline-derived CDR1 and CDR2 are SEHNR and FQNEAQ (reference sequence). The receptor comes from a woman aged 18-29 years in good health and CMV-seronegative. The J gene is TRBJ2-1, the V gene TRBV7-9, with D tentatively TRBD2 (6 bases). Sequencing was performed on PBMCs. The CDR3 region is CASSTGTEGSYNEQFF. The CDR3 DNA reads as TGTGCCAGCAGCACCGGGACTGAAGGTTCCTACAATGAGCAGTTCTTC.